These 8 T cell receptor beta chains were all obtained from the same sample, sequenced in a study of cytomegalovirus exposure and HLA in healthy donors. Vbeta (60) and Jbeta (13) primers were used in the PCR. TCRdb's table, derived via immunoSEQ multiplex PCR, lists solely in-frame clones and lacks some. This sample has 180,000 or so clones, with around 80% found just once. The sequencing input was PBMCs. These receptors came from a man aged 18 to 30 in good health and CMV-seronegative.

The V and J genes are TRBV7-2 and TRBJ2-2; 10 nucleotides match TRBD1. Germline CDR1 reads SGHTA; CDR2 reads FQGNSA. This CDR3 contains 15 residues. Trimming cost V 6 bases and J 4 bases; bases outside gene matches: 5. CDR3 DNA: TGTGCCAGCAGGCCCGGGACAGGGGTCACCGGGGAGCTGTTTTTT. This gives the protein CASRPGTGVTGELFF.

This clone has only one observation. The chain employs TRBV27 and TRBJ2-7; the D gene is possibly TRBD1 (5 bases). Germline CDR1 MNHEY, CDR2 SMNVEV (reference sequence). The CDR3 covers 15 residues. V dropped 0 bases and J dropped 3 bases, with 12 bases sitting between them. CDR3: CASSLSGLRDYEQYF. The CDR3 DNA follows: TGTGCCAGCAGTTTATCGGGCCTCAGGGACTACGAGCAGTACTTC.

The gene calls are TRBV29-1 and TRBJ2-5, with D maybe TRBD2 (6 bases). Per germline, CDR1 SQVTM and CDR2 ANQGSEA. V lost 6 bases and J lost 2, with 10 bases in between. CDR3 size: 12 residues. The CDR3 DNA follows: TGCAGCGTCGCGGGACTGCAAGAGACCCAGTACTTC. Translated: CSVAGLQETQYF.

This clone was seen a single time. V usage is TRBV9 and J usage is TRBJ1-4; the match to TRBD1 covers 8 bases. The CDR3 has 17 residues. Looked up from germline, CDR1 is SGDLS and CDR2 is YYNGEE. Trimming cost V 3 bases and J 2 bases; bases outside gene matches: 9. CDR3: CASSASTGGRTNEKLFF. The CDR3 DNA reads TGTGCCAGCAGCGCTAGTACAGGGGGAAGGACTAATGAAAAACTGTTTTTT. The entire variable domain, with the rest obtained from reference TRBV9 and TRBJ1-4, is as follows: DSGVTQTPKHLITATGQRVTLRCSPRSGDLSVYWYQQSLDQGLQFLIQYYNGEERAKGNILERFSAQQFPDLHSELNLSSLELGDSALYFCASSASTGGRTNEKLFFGSGTQLSVL.

In its sample, this clone was seen once. The V gene is TRBV4-3, the J gene TRBJ2-1; 12 nucleotides align to TRBD2. The CDR3 extends over 19 amino acids. Germline trimming cut 0 bases from V and 6 bases from J; bases unmatched to any gene: 12. The V gene's germline CDR1 is LGHNA and CDR2 YSLEER. CDR3 loop: CASSQDPPRTSGKVNEQFF. The CDR3 region has the DNA TGCGCCAGCAGCCAAGATCCCCCCCGGACTAGCGGGAAGGTCAATGAGCAGTTCTTC.

Only a few counts were recorded for this clone. V and J are TRBV2 and TRBJ1-5, with D perhaps matching TRBD1 (5 bases). Germline V gene sequence: CDR1 SNHLY, CDR2 FYNNEI. Trimming stripped 3 bases from V and 1 base from J, with 10 bases between. The CDR3 totals 15 residues. For the CDR3, the DNA is TGTGCCAGCAGTGATGGAGGGGTGAGCAATCAGCCCCAGCATTTT. Encoded protein: CASSDGGVSNQPQHF.

The chain has TRBV6-1 and TRBJ1-2; D might be TRBD1 (5 bases). This CDR3 has 15 residues. Between the trimmed V and J ends, which lost 7 bases and 4 bases, there was a span of 19 bases. Germline CDR1 and CDR2: MNHNS and SASEGT. The CDR3 loop reads CASNLGLAGVYGYTF. The CDR3, as DNA: TGTGCCAGCAACTTGGGACTCGCGGGCGTCTATGGCTACACCTTC.

This sequence joins TRBV13 and TRBJ2-7, with D perhaps matching TRBD1 (6 bases). The V gene's germline CDR1 is PRHDT and CDR2 FYEKMQ (reference sequence). V lost 3 bases to trimming and J lost 0 bases, with 12 bases between them. CDR3 length: 15 amino acids. The CDR3 loop is CASSLSQGYSYEQYF. DNA for the CDR3: TGTGCCAGCAGCTTGAGTCAGGGGTACTCCTACGAGCAGTACTTC.